Listed below are T cell receptor beta chains from one sample, sequenced in a study of OX40 agonist ivuxolimab in advanced cancers. The repertoire was sequenced with immunoSEQ multiplex PCR; TCRdb's copy has only in-frame clones and lacks some. The data contain roughly 67,000 clones, over 75% of them singletons. Specimen: CD4+ or CD8+ T cells sorted from blood, collected in a trial of the OX40 agonist ivuxolimab. These receptor sequences come from an adult with an advanced solid tumor such as melanoma, head and neck, liver or kidney cancer. The CDR3 runs from the conserved cysteine through the conserved F or W. The order of the fields is D gene, J gene, V gene, clone size, CDR3 protein, CDR3 DNA. The D gene is left open where the match is weak. A row's size may be missing; if present it is once, few, many or a size class.

-	TRBJ2-4	TRBV11-2	-	CASSYRRKEGNIQYF	TGTGCCAGCAGCTACCGACGGAAGGAGGGAAACATTCAGTACTTC
-	TRBJ2-1	TRBV9	-	CASSPASGILDNEQFF	TGTGCCAGCAGCCCGGCATCGGGTATTTTAGACAATGAGCAGTTCTTC
TRBD1	TRBJ2-7	TRBV6-5	-	CASSGQGASYEQYF	TGTGCCAGCTCCGGACAGGGGGCCTCCTACGAGCAGTACTTC
TRBD1	TRBJ1-3	TRBV29-1	-	CSVEDRRDSHSGNTIYF	TGCAGCGTTGAAGATCGCCGGGACAGCCACTCTGGAAACACCATATATTTT
TRBD1	TRBJ1-1	TRBV6-1	once	CASTTGQGSTEAFF	TGTGCCAGCACCACTGGACAGGGAAGTACTGAAGCTTTCTTT
TRBD1	TRBJ1-6	TRBV5-1	medium-sized	CASSPGQENSPLHF	TGCGCCAGCAGCCCGGGACAGGAGAATTCACCCCTCCACTTT
-	TRBJ1-6	TRBV7-9	-	CASSLARGGNSPLHF	TGTGCCAGCAGCTTAGCTAGAGGGGGGAATTCACCCCTCCACTTT
-	TRBJ1-5	TRBV19	-	CASAQGYSNQPQHF	TGTGCCAGTGCCCAGGGTTATAGCAATCAGCCCCAGCATTTT
TRBD1	TRBJ2-7	TRBV5-6	-	CASSPGQGAYEQYF	TGTGCCAGCAGCCCGGGACAGGGGGCCTACGAGCAGTACTTC
-	TRBJ1-1	TRBV9	-	CASSASLGLGNTEAFF	TGTGCCAGCAGCGCATCCCTAGGGCTGGGGAACACTGAAGCTTTCTTT
-	TRBJ1-6	TRBV19	-	CASSIGTADNSPLHF	TGTGCCAGTAGTATAGGGACAGCGGATAATTCACCCCTCCACTTT
-	TRBJ1-5	TRBV25-1	-	CASSGGTPGGNQPQHF	TGTGCCAGCAGTGGGGGGACACCGGGCGGCAATCAGCCCCAGCATTTT
-	TRBJ2-1	TRBV30	-	CAWSGRLGGTYNEQFF	TGTGCCTGGAGTGGACGACTCGGAGGGACCTACAATGAGCAGTTCTTC
-	TRBJ1-5	TRBV7-2	-	CASSLKMGQPQHF	TGTGCCAGCAGCCTAAAGATGGGACAGCCCCAGCATTTT
-	TRBJ2-2	TRBV9	-	CASSVVGGRINTGELFF	TGTGCCAGCAGCGTAGTAGGAGGCAGGATAAACACCGGGGAGCTGTTTTTT
TRBD1	TRBJ1-1	TRBV6-1	-	CASSDPRGFMNTEAFF	TGTGCCAGCAGTGACCCCAGGGGGTTCATGAACACTGAAGCTTTCTTT
-	TRBJ1-2	TRBV10-3	-	CAISGASKNYGYTF	TGTGCCATCAGTGGGGCAAGTAAAAACTATGGCTACACCTTC
TRBD2	TRBJ2-1	TRBV4-1	-	CASSQDWASGVWYNEQFF	TGCGCCAGCAGCCAAGATTGGGCTAGCGGGGTTTGGTACAATGAGCAGTTCTTC
TRBD1	TRBJ1-4	TRBV10-2	-	CASRASGGDNEKLFF	TGCGCCAGCAGGGCCTCAGGGGGGGATAATGAAAAACTGTTTTTT
TRBD1	TRBJ2-1	TRBV11-3	once	CASSETTGGTYNEQFF	TGTGCCAGCAGCGAAACCACAGGGGGTACCTACAATGAGCAGTTCTTC
TRBD1	TRBJ1-2	TRBV28	-	CASSDRDRGTF	TGTGCCAGCAGTGACCGGGACAGGGGGACCTTC
-	TRBJ1-1	TRBV6-1	-	CASSPFEGGRPEAFF	TGTGCCAGCAGTCCCTTTGAGGGTGGGAGACCTGAAGCTTTCTTT
-	TRBJ1-2	TRBV6-5	-	CASRETIAGVYGYTF	TGTGCCAGCAGAGAGACCATCGCCGGGGTCTATGGCTACACCTTC
TRBD1	TRBJ2-7	TRBV28	-	CASRTGDHEQYF	TGTGCCAGCAGGACAGGGGACCACGAGCAGTACTTC
TRBD2	TRBJ2-4	TRBV19	-	CASSIESGGSPAKNIQYF	TGTGCCAGTAGTATAGAAAGCGGGGGGTCCCCTGCCAAAAACATTCAGTACTTC
-	TRBJ2-7	TRBV13	once	CASRGRDNSYEQYF	TGTGCCAGCAGGGGGCGGGATAACTCCTACGAGCAGTACTTC
-	TRBJ1-2	TRBV6-1	-	CASSEESGGYGYTF	TGTGCCAGCAGTGAAGAATCTGGGGGCTATGGCTACACCTTC
-	TRBJ1-1	TRBV28	-	CASSQYRNTEAFF	TGTGCCAGCAGTCAATATAGGAACACTGAAGCTTTCTTT
-	TRBJ1-1	TRBV2	-	CASSDGQLNTEAFF	TGTGCCAGCAGTGATGGACAGTTGAACACTGAAGCTTTCTTT
-	TRBJ1-5	TRBV18	once	CASSPRPVGGNSNQPQHF	TGTGCCAGCTCACCTCGGCCCGTCGGGGGTAATAGCAATCAGCCCCAGCATTTT
TRBD2	TRBJ2-7	TRBV28	-	CASSIGLAVYEQYF	TGTGCCAGCAGTATCGGACTAGCGGTTTACGAGCAGTACTTC
-	TRBJ2-7	TRBV6-6	-	CASSQEGHSEQYF	TGTGCCAGCAGCCAGGAGGGACATAGCGAGCAGTACTTC
TRBD1	TRBJ2-5	TRBV6-5	-	CASRRTGGLETQYF	TGTGCCAGCAGACGGACAGGGGGCTTGGAGACCCAGTACTTC
-	TRBJ2-7	TRBV6-6	-	CASIYPGAGYEQYF	TGTGCCAGCATTTATCCGGGAGCTGGCTACGAGCAGTACTTC
-	TRBJ2-3	TRBV9	-	CASSGGSGTSTDTQYF	TGTGCCAGCAGCGGGGGTAGCGGTACTAGCACAGATACGCAGTATTTT
TRBD1	TRBJ2-7	TRBV6-5	-	CASSSTGGKQYF	TGTGCCAGCAGCTCTACAGGGGGCAAGCAGTACTTC
-	TRBJ2-2	TRBV5-5	-	CASSLGPTNTGELFF	TGTGCCAGCAGCCTGGGACCCACGAACACCGGGGAGCTGTTTTTT
-	TRBJ1-5	TRBV6-1	once	CASSEAAGSWRGPQHF	TGTGCCAGCAGTGAAGCGGCTGGCTCCTGGAGGGGGCCCCAGCATTTT
-	TRBJ2-1	TRBV7-3	once	CASRRSGTVTNEQFF	TGTGCCAGCAGACGTTCCGGGACGGTTACCAATGAGCAGTTCTTC
-	TRBJ1-1	TRBV5-6	-	CASRVVNMATEAFF	TGTGCCAGCCGCGTGGTCAATATGGCCACTGAAGCTTTCTTT
TRBD2	TRBJ2-5	TRBV5-4	-	CASSLWEGGSQETQYF	TGTGCCAGCAGCTTGTGGGAGGGAGGAAGTCAAGAGACCCAGTACTTC
-	TRBJ1-1	TRBV7-3	-	CASSLNIAGNTEAFF	TGTGCCAGCAGCTTAAATATTGCAGGGAACACTGAAGCTTTCTTT
TRBD2	TRBJ2-1	TRBV9	-	CASSAPGTSGGVYLPNEQFF	TGTGCCAGCAGCGCACCCGGGACTAGCGGGGGGGTCTATCTGCCCAATGAGCAGTTCTTC
-	TRBJ1-2	TRBV27	-	CASRFKEGYGYTF	TGTGCCAGCAGATTTAAGGAGGGCTATGGCTACACCTTC
-	TRBJ1-2	TRBV19	-	CASSIGEGVPSPRNYGYTF	TGTGCCAGTAGTATAGGGGAAGGGGTCCCGAGTCCCCGTAACTATGGCTACACCTTC
TRBD2	TRBJ2-1	TRBV5-1	-	CASSLVSSGGDEQFF	TGCGCCAGCAGCTTGGTGTCTAGCGGGGGGGATGAGCAGTTCTTC
TRBD1	TRBJ1-2	TRBV2	once	CASSEWDRDTSGYTF	TGTGCCAGCAGTGAGTGGGACAGGGATACTTCGGGCTACACCTTC
-	TRBJ1-4	TRBV28	-	CASSLRVGEKLFF	TGTGCCAGCAGTTTACGGGTTGGAGAAAAACTGTTTTTT
-	TRBJ1-5	TRBV4-3	-	CASSQEGRQPQHF	TGCGCCAGCAGCCAAGAAGGCCGACAGCCCCAGCATTTT
TRBD2	TRBJ2-3	TRBV18	-	CASSPADGTSGSDTQYF	TGTGCCAGCTCACCAGCGGACGGGACTAGCGGGAGTGATACGCAGTATTTT
TRBD1	TRBJ1-1	TRBV5-1	-	CASSFPDRATATEAFF	TGCGCCAGCAGCTTCCCCGACAGGGCCACCGCCACTGAAGCTTTCTTT
TRBD2	TRBJ2-2	TRBV11-2	-	CASSLGLATNTGELFF	TGTGCCAGCAGCTTAGGACTAGCGACGAACACCGGGGAGCTGTTTTTT
-	TRBJ1-3	TRBV5-4	once	CASSLGQTSGNTIYF	TGTGCCAGCAGCTTGGGGCAGACCTCTGGAAACACCATATATTTT
-	TRBJ2-7	TRBV7-9	-	CASSSGPLVNYEQYF	TGTGCCAGCAGCTCCGGCCCACTTGTGAACTACGAGCAGTACTTC
-	TRBJ2-4	TRBV28	-	CASSLGGSKNIQYF	TGTGCCAGCAGTTTAGGGGGATCCAAAAACATTCAGTACTTC
TRBD1	TRBJ1-1	TRBV6-5	-	CASSYGDRVQVEAFF	TGTGCCAGCAGTTACGGGGACAGGGTGCAGGTTGAAGCTTTCTTT
-	TRBJ1-1	TRBV7-8	-	CASSLGEWNTEAFF	TGTGCCAGCAGCTTAGGGGAATGGAACACTGAAGCTTTCTTT
-	TRBJ2-7	TRBV27	-	CASRMAGPTYEQYF	TGTGCCAGCAGAATGGCGGGACCTACCTACGAGCAGTACTTC
-	TRBJ1-2	TRBV5-6	-	CASSPDVNYGYTF	TGTGCCAGCAGCCCGGACGTTAACTATGGCTACACCTTC